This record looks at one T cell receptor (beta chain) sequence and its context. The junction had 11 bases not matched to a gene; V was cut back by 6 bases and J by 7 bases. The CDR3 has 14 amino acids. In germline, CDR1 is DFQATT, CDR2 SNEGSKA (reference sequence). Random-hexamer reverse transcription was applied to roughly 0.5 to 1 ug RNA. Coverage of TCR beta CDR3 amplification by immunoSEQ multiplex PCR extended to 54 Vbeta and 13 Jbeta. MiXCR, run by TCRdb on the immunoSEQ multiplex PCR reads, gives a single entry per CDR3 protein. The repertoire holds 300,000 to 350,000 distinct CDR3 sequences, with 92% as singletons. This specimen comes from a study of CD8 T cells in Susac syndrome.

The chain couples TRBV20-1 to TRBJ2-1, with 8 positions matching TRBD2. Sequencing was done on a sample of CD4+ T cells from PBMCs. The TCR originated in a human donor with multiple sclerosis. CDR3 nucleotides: TGCAGTGCCACACTAGCGGAGGTCCCTAATGAGCAGTTCTTC. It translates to CSATLAEVPNEQFF.